This passage covers 26 T cell receptor beta chains from one sample sequenced in a study of cytomegalovirus exposure and HLA in healthy donors. PCR was performed using 60 Vbeta and 13 Jbeta primers. Sequencing was performed with immunoSEQ multiplex PCR; in TCRdb, only in-frame clones are kept and a portion is missing. The sample lists 140,000 to 150,000 clones, approximately 79% occurring once. The sequencing input was PBMCs. These receptors were collected from a woman aged 40 to 50 in good health and CMV-seropositive.

This sequence joins TRBV28 and TRBJ1-2; D is perhaps TRBD1 (6 bases). The CDR3 has 11 residues. CDR1 is MDHEN, CDR2 SYDVKM, per germline. V gave up 7 bases and J gave up 8 bases, with 11 bases separating them. CDR3 in DNA: TGTGCCAGCACAAAGGGGGGGGGCTACACCTTC. Protein sequence: CASTKGGGYTF.

This clone showed up just once. The CDR3 region is CASSRGTGAGYTF. CDR3 DNA: TGTGCCAGCAGCCGGGGGACAGGGGCTGGCTACACCTTC. The chain links TRBV14 to TRBJ1-2; 10 nucleotides match TRBD1. This CDR3 comprises 13 residues. J gave up 7 bases and V 4 bases, and 3 bases lay outside the gene matches. CDR1 is SGHDN, CDR2 FVKESK, per germline.

In its sample, this clone was seen a few times. The V and J genes are TRBV11-2 and TRBJ2-7; D uncertain. Germline CDR1 SGHAT, CDR2 FQNNGV. V was pared by 0 bases and J by 1 base, with 4 bases between. The CDR3 length is 13 residues. This CDR3 reads CASSLDPSYEQYF. For the CDR3, the DNA is TGTGCCAGCAGCTTAGATCCATCCTACGAGCAGTACTTC.

This clone has a handful of counts. The J gene is TRBJ2-1, the V gene TRBV5-6; unclear D gene. V lost 2 bases and J 5 bases, leaving 2 bases between the germline ends. CDR1 is SGHDT, CDR2 YYEEEE, per germline. The CDR3 extends over 11 amino acids. The DNA for the CDR3 is TGTGCCAGCAGCTTCGACAATGAGCAGTTCTTC. Its translation is CASSFDNEQFF.

This rearrangement joins TRBV4-1 to TRBJ1-2; the D is unclear. CDR3 length: 13 residues. V lost 3 bases to trimming and J lost 7 bases, with 12 bases between them. In germline, CDR1 is MGHRA, CDR2 YSYEKL. The CDR3 DNA is TGCGCCAGCAGCCAGGAGAGAATGGGTGGCTACACCTTC. This codes for CASSQERMGGYTF.

This clone occurred a few times. CDR3 bases: TGTGCCAGCAGCTTGGACAGGGCTAACTATGGCTACACCTTC. The encoded protein is CASSLDRANYGYTF. The chain links TRBV5-4 to TRBJ1-2; TRBD1 is a possible D gene (6 bases). The CDR3 length is 14 residues. The V gene's germline CDR1 is SGHNT and CDR2 YYREEE (reference sequence). V lost 0 bases and J lost 0, with 6 bases in between. The variable domain in full, with the rest retrieved from reference TRBV5-4 and TRBJ1-2, is ETGVTQSPTHLIKTRGQQVTLRCSSQSGHNTVSWYQQALGQGPQFIFQYYREEENGRGNFPPRFSGLQFPNYSSELNVNALELDDSALYLCASSLDRANYGYTFGSGTRLTVV.

The chain joins TRBV18 to TRBJ2-3, with 7 bases fitting TRBD1. After removal of 2 bases from V and 0 bases from J, the junction contained 11 bases not matched to a gene. The CDR3 spans 18 residues. The V gene's germline CDR1 is KGHSH and CDR2 LQKENI. As DNA, the CDR3 is TGTGCCAGCTCACCATTTCTGGTAGGGACAGCAAGCACAGATACGCAGTATTTT. It translates to CASSPFLVGTASTDTQYF.

The chain recombines TRBV12-2 with TRBJ1-2. TRBV12-2 is given as a pseudogene. There are 13 residues in the CDR3. The DNA of the CDR3 is TGTGCAAGTCGCCCTATTCTATCTTGGGGCTACACCTTC. Its translation is CASRPILSWGYTF.

The chain couples TRBV25-1 to TRBJ2-5; TRBD2 might be the D (5 bases). In germline, CDR1 is MGHDK, CDR2 SYGVNS. The CDR3 runs 15 residues. V was cut by 0 bases and J by 6 bases, with 14 bases left in between. The DNA of the CDR3 is TGTGCCAGCAGTGAATATCAGACTACTGGAAAGACCCAGTACTTC. It yields the protein CASSEYQTTGKTQYF.

The gene calls are TRBV6-5 and TRBJ2-7, with D maybe TRBD2 (5 bases). Trimming removed 4 bases from V and 1 base from J, with 8 bases in between. The CDR3 has 13 residues. The germline V gene encodes CDR1 MNHEY and CDR2 SVGAGI. Written as DNA, the CDR3 is TGTGCCAGCAGTTCCGGGGTATCCTACGAGCAGTACTTC. This gives the protein CASSSGVSYEQYF.

The rearrangement uses TRBV9 and TRBJ2-3; 8 positions match TRBD1. Germline CDR1 is SGDLS and CDR2 is YYNGEE. CDR3 length equals 15 residues. The junction had 4 bases not matched to a gene; V was cut back by 3 bases and J by 1 base. The CDR3 nucleotides read TGTGCCAGCAGCGCACAGGGGGACCGCACAGATACGCAGTATTTT. Protein sequence: CASSAQGDRTDTQYF.

This chain joins TRBV10-3 and TRBJ1-2; 7 positions match TRBD1. The CDR3 has 16 residues. V was pared by 0 bases and J by 8 bases, with 12 bases of the junction left unmatched. From germline, CDR1 is ENHRY and CDR2 SYGVKD. As DNA, the CDR3 is TGTGCCATCAGTGAGTCTCGAGGGGGCGCCTCGGAGGGCTACACCTTC. This codes for CAISESRGGASEGYTF.

This sequence joins TRBV19 and TRBJ2-2; D possibly corresponds to TRBD2 (5 bases). Germline lookup yields CDR1 LNHDA and CDR2 SQIVND (reference sequence). The CDR3 has 16 residues. Trimming pared 5 bases from V and 5 bases from J, leaving 18 bases between. The CDR3 nucleotides read TGTGCCAGTAGTTCCATTGGAGCGAGGGATACCGGGGAGCTGTTTTTT. Encoded protein: CASSSIGARDTGELFF. Complete variable domain (other parts from reference TRBV19 and TRBJ2-2): DGGITQSPKYLFRKEGQNVTLSCEQNLNHDAMYWYRQDPGQGLRLIYYSQIVNDFQKGDIAEGYSVSREKKESFPLTVTSAQKNPTAFYLCASSSIGARDTGELFFGEGSRLTVL.

V usage is TRBV6-1 and J usage is TRBJ2-4; 8 nucleotides match TRBD1. The V gene end was trimmed by 4 bases and the J gene end by 7 bases; junction bases not matched to a gene: 6. The CDR3 spans 14 residues. Per germline, CDR1 MNHNS and CDR2 SASEGT. The chain's CDR3 is CASSAGGGGNIQYF. In DNA, the CDR3 is TGTGCCAGCAGTGCAGGGGGCGGAGGGAACATTCAGTACTTC.

The chain links TRBV21-1 to TRBJ1-1; the table's D call, TRBD1, has no DNA check behind it. TRBV21-1 is a listed pseudogene. The CDR3 covers 16 residues. CDR3 coding DNA: TGTGCCAGCAGCAAAGAAAAGGGGGCCGTGGACACTGAAGCTTTCTTT. The encoded protein is CASSKEKGAVDTEAFF.

The rearrangement joins TRBV6-1 to TRBJ1-2, with 9 bases that match TRBD1. The CDR3 is 13 residues long. From germline, CDR1 is MNHNS and CDR2 SASEGT. V shed 6 bases, J shed 6 bases, and the junction held 5 bases outside the gene matches. CDR3: CASRQDRGHGYTF. CDR3 sequence (DNA): TGTGCCAGCAGACAGGACAGGGGCCATGGCTACACCTTC.

The CDR3 DNA reads as TGTGCCAGCAGTCGGGCAGGGAACTATGGCTACACCTTC. This translates into CASSRAGNYGYTF. The chain combines TRBV6-5 with TRBJ1-2, with a weak D call TRBD1 (5 bases). The CDR3 is 13 residues long. Germline loops: CDR1 MNHEY, CDR2 SVGAGI. V was shortened by 5 bases and J by 2 bases, with 9 bases between the two germline ends.

The rearrangement uses TRBV6-1 and TRBJ2-5; D may be TRBD2 (5 bases). Deletions cut 7 bases from V and 2 bases from J, with 14 bases between. Per the germline V gene, CDR1 is MNHNS and CDR2 is SASEGT. This CDR3 region has 14 residues. CDR3 in amino acids: CASTLSGIQETQYF. CDR3 in DNA: TGTGCCAGCACCCTGAGCGGCATTCAAGAGACCCAGTACTTC.

The rearrangement uses TRBV2 and TRBJ2-7; 10 bases map to TRBD1. Germline V gives CDR1 SNHLY, CDR2 FYNNEI. With 7 bases clipped from V and 3 bases from J, the junction kept 6 bases outside the gene matches. The CDR3 contains 14 residues. CDR3 loop: CASKKGTGVYEQYF. The CDR3 nucleotides are TGTGCCAGCAAGAAAGGGACAGGGGTCTACGAGCAGTACTTC.

The chain recombines TRBV7-6 with TRBJ2-4, with D maybe TRBD1 (5 bases). Deletions cut 1 base from V and 6 bases from J, with 7 bases between. Germline CDR1 and CDR2: SGHVS and FNYEAQ. This CDR3 has 13 residues. This CDR3 reads CASSLDQGNIQYF. CDR3 coding DNA: TGTGCCAGCAGCTTAGATCAGGGAAACATTCAGTACTTC.

The chain recombines TRBV4-2 with TRBJ2-5; 14 nucleotides match TRBD2. Trimming removed 0 bases from V and 4 bases from J; junction bases left unmatched: 1. Looked up from germline, CDR1 is LGHNA and CDR2 is YNFKEQ. CDR3 length: 16 residues. The CDR3 loop is CASSQEGTSGGETQYF. As DNA, the CDR3 is TGTGCCAGCAGCCAAGAAGGGACTAGCGGGGGAGAGACCCAGTACTTC.

This chain links TRBV5-5 with TRBJ1-5; D is possibly TRBD1 (6 bases). The CDR3 sequence is 17 residues long. V gave up 0 bases and J gave up 1 base, with 14 bases separating them. Germline CDR1 is SGHKS and CDR2 is YYEKEE (reference sequence). CDR3 DNA: TGTGCCAGCAGCTTGGGAGCAGGGGCCCTAAGCAATCAGCCCCAGCATTTT. Protein product: CASSLGAGALSNQPQHF.

To note about this clone: Mismatch with germline at one junction end may stem from a read error. The CDR3 loop is CASNEGSGSPKQYF. The CDR3 DNA is TGTGCCAGCAATGAAGGTTCGGGATCCCCCAAGCAGTACTTC. The chain employs TRBV2 and TRBJ2-7, with a weak D call TRBD2 (5 bases). The CDR3 length is 14 residues. Per germline, CDR1 SNHLY and CDR2 FYNNEI. The full variable domain, its missing parts supplied by reference TRBV2 and TRBJ2-7, is EPEVTQTPSHQVTQMGQEVILRCVPISNHLYFYWYRQILGQKVEFLVSFYNNEISEKSEIFDDQFSVERPDGSNFTLKIRSTKLEDSAMYFCASNEGSGSPKQYFGPGTRLTVT.

The chain links TRBV7-9 to TRBJ2-1; perhaps TRBD2 as D (6 bases). V was pared by 7 bases and J by 5 bases, with 18 bases between. The CDR3 length is 15 residues. Germline CDR1 is SEHNR and CDR2 is FQNEAQ (reference sequence). CDR3 bases: TGTGCCAGCACTTCCGTCCCAGCGGGCGACAATGAGCAGTTCTTC. The encoded protein is CASTSVPAGDNEQFF.

The DNA for the CDR3 is TGTGCCAGCGGTAGTACAGTCTTCTCTGGAAACACCATATATTTT. Encoded protein: CASGSTVFSGNTIYF. This rearrangement joins TRBV2 to TRBJ1-3, with unresolved D. The CDR3 length is 15 residues. Germline CDR1 is SNHLY and CDR2 is FYNNEI. V shed 8 bases and J shed 0 bases, with 14 bases lying between them.

The chain couples TRBV2 to TRBJ1-4; 10 bases are shared with TRBD1. This CDR3 region has 14 residues. Germline CDR1 SNHLY, CDR2 FYNNEI. Trimming took 8 bases from V and 7 from J; bases not matched to a gene: 7. The CDR3 sequence: CASGPGTGVEKLFF. The CDR3 DNA is TGTGCCAGCGGCCCCGGGACAGGGGTTGAAAAACTGTTTTTT.